The 15 T cell receptor beta chains presented below share a single source sample, sequenced in a study of blood T cell repertoires in COVID-19. Sequencing used immunoSEQ multiplex PCR; TCRdb keeps in-frame clones, though not all of them. This table has approximately 220,000 clones, 80% to 90% appearing once. Sequenced input: peripheral blood. These receptors came from a woman aged 80 or over with acute or convalescent COVID-19.

The rearrangement links TRBV11-2 to TRBJ1-4; unclear D gene. Germline lookup yields CDR1 SGHAT and CDR2 FQNNGV. This CDR3 has 11 amino acids. Trimming took off 1 base at V and 11 bases at J, with 5 bases between the two ends. CDR3 amino acids: CASSLAGKLFF. For the CDR3, the DNA is TGTGCCAGCAGCTTAGCCGGGAAACTGTTTTTT.

The chain links TRBV5-1 to TRBJ1-2; perhaps TRBD1 as D (6 bases). The ends were cut back, 0 bases at V and 2 bases at J, with 11 bases in the middle. From germline, CDR1 is SGHRS and CDR2 YFSETQ. This CDR3 comprises 15 residues. This chain's CDR3 is CASSLARDNNYGYTF. For the CDR3, the DNA is TGCGCCAGCAGCTTGGCCCGGGACAACAACTATGGCTACACCTTC.

The CDR3 nucleotides read TGTGCCAGCAGCTTAAACTCGGGGGGTGGCTATGGCTACACCTTC. Its translation: CASSLNSGGGYGYTF. This chain connects TRBV7-3 to TRBJ1-2, with D tentatively TRBD1 (5 bases). V lost 1 base to trimming and J lost 4 bases, with 13 bases between them. The CDR3 has 15 residues. Germline V gene sequence: CDR1 SGHTA, CDR2 FQGTGA. The complete variable domain, with remaining parts taken from reference TRBV7-3 and TRBJ1-2, reads GAGVSQTPSNKVTEKGKYVELRCDPISGHTALYWYRQSLGQGPEFLIYFQGTGAADDSGLPNDRFFAVRPEGSVSTLKIQRTERGDSAVYLCASSLNSGGGYGYTFGSGTRLTVV.

V and J are TRBV6-1 and TRBJ1-5; D possibly corresponds to TRBD1 (6 bases). The germline V and J ends were trimmed by 4 bases and 3 bases, with 16 bases remaining between them. Germline V gene sequence: CDR1 MNHNS, CDR2 SASEGT. The CDR3 covers 16 residues. CDR3 sequence (DNA): TGTGCCAGCAGTGTCTCCACCGGGACAATCAATCAGCCCCAGCATTTT. It encodes CASSVSTGTINQPQHF.

This rearrangement joins TRBV9 to TRBJ2-1; TRBD1 might be the D (5 bases). The CDR3 length is 13 residues. The ends were cut back, 4 bases at V and 7 bases at J, with 12 bases in the middle. In germline, CDR1 is SGDLS, CDR2 YYNGEE. The CDR3 sequence: CASSFMGQNEQFF. The CDR3, as DNA: TGTGCCAGCAGCTTTATGGGGCAGAATGAGCAGTTCTTC.

The genes are TRBV30 and TRBJ2-7; weak D call: TRBD2 (5 bases). The germline V gene encodes CDR1 GTSNPN and CDR2 SVGIG (reference sequence). The CDR3 is 9 amino acids. With 4 bases removed from V and 13 bases from J, the gap between germline ends came to 11 bases. CDR3 nucleotide sequence: TGTGCCTGGAAGTACTCGGGATACTTC. Amino acids: CAWKYSGYF. Filled out from reference TRBV30 and TRBJ2-7, the complete variable domain reads SQTIHQWPATLVQPVGSPLSLECTVEGTSNPNLYWYRQAAGRGLQLLFYSVGIGQISSEVPQNLSASRPQDRQFILSSKKLLLSDSGFYLCAWKYSGYFGPGTRLTVT.

This rearrangement joins TRBV4-1 to TRBJ1-2; 9 nucleotides line up with TRBD1. Looked up from germline, CDR1 is MGHRA and CDR2 is YSYEKL. The CDR3 runs 16 residues. J gave up 3 bases and V 3 bases, and 8 bases lay outside the gene matches. For the CDR3, the DNA is TGCGCCAGCAGCCAGCTCGGACAGGGGTTATACTATGGCTACACCTTC. It translates to CASSQLGQGLYYGYTF.

The chain employs TRBV11-3 and TRBJ2-5; weak D call: TRBD2 (7 bases). The CDR3 has 16 residues. V shed 5 bases and J shed 5 bases, with 21 bases lying between them. CDR1 is SGHNT, CDR2 YENEEA, per germline. CDR3 sequence reads: CASSPRGGEVVETQYF. DNA of the CDR3: TGTGCCAGCAGCCCGAGGGGGGGAGAGGTGGTGGAGACCCAGTACTTC.

This clone has a handful of counts. The V gene is TRBV9, the J gene TRBJ2-1; TRBD1 is a possible D gene (6 bases). Trimming removed 0 bases from V and 2 bases from J, with 6 bases in between. There are 14 residues in the CDR3. CDR1 is SGDLS and CDR2 is YYNGEE in the germline V gene. The CDR3 loop reads CASSVGQAYNEQFF. Here the CDR3 DNA reads TGTGCCAGCAGCGTAGGACAGGCCTACAATGAGCAGTTCTTC.

The chain is built from TRBV30 and TRBJ2-4; perhaps TRBD1 as D (5 bases). This CDR3 comprises 12 residues. Germline-derived CDR1 and CDR2 are GTSNPN and SVGIG (reference sequence). Trimming pared 1 base from V and 8 bases from J, leaving 9 bases between. The DNA for the CDR3 is TGTGCCTGGAGTGAAGACAGACACATTCAGTACTTC. Its protein is CAWSEDRHIQYF.

This clone was counted a single time. This sequence joins TRBV3-1 (or the pseudogene TRBV3-2) and TRBJ1-6; tentatively, D is TRBD1 (5 bases). Trimming shortened V by 3 bases and J by 9 bases, and 12 bases separated the two germline ends. Germline V CDR1 and CDR2: LGHDT, YNNKEL (reference sequence). This CDR3 is built from 14 residues. For the CDR3, the DNA is TGTGCCAGCAGCCAGGCGGGGGTGGCTTCACCCCTCCACTTT. As protein: CASSQAGVASPLHF.

The V gene is TRBV5-8, the J gene TRBJ2-3, with a possible D match to TRBD2 (5 bases). There are 15 residues in the CDR3. Looked up from germline, CDR1 is SGHTS and CDR2 is YDEGEE. Trimming stripped 2 bases from V and 4 bases from J, with 14 bases between. For the CDR3, the DNA is TGTGCCAGCAGCTTCGCGGGCCGAGAGGCAGATACGCAGTATTTT. Translating gives CASSFAGREADTQYF.

CDR3 bases: TGTGCCAGCAGTAGGGAGGGGGACCAAGAGACCCAGTACTTC. It yields the protein CASSREGDQETQYF. The rearrangement links TRBV25-1 to TRBJ2-5; TRBD2 is a possible D gene (7 bases). Germline V lookup: CDR1 MGHDK, CDR2 SYGVNS. The V end was cut by 5 bases, the J end by 0 bases, with 10 bases between. This CDR3 is 14 amino acids long. Variable domain in full (rest from reference TRBV25-1 and TRBJ2-5): EADIYQTPRYLVIGTGKKITLECSQTMGHDKMYWYQQDPGMELHLIHYSYGVNSTEKGDLSSESTVSRIRTEHFPLTLESARPSHTSQYLCASSREGDQETQYFGPGTRLLVL.

The chain recombines TRBV19 with TRBJ1-4, with D maybe TRBD1 (5 bases). The germline CDR1 and CDR2 sequences are LNHDA and SQIVND (reference sequence). The CDR3 is made up of 16 amino acids. V lost 4 bases, J lost 5 bases, and 17 bases lay in between. CDR3 nucleotide sequence: TGTGCCAGTAGTACCCTTTGGGACTCCCGAAATGAAAAACTGTTTTTT. Amino acids: CASSTLWDSRNEKLFF. The full variable domain, completed using reference TRBV19 and TRBJ1-4, is DGGITQSPKYLFRKEGQNVTLSCEQNLNHDAMYWYRQDPGQGLRLIYYSQIVNDFQKGDIAEGYSVSREKKESFPLTVTSAQKNPTAFYLCASSTLWDSRNEKLFFGSGTQLSVL.

The chain employs TRBV5-4 and TRBJ1-1; D remains ambiguous. Trimming pared 1 base from V and 0 bases from J, leaving 7 bases between. The CDR3 contains 14 residues. Per germline, CDR1 SGHNT and CDR2 YYREEE (reference sequence). Here the CDR3 DNA reads TGTGCCAGCAGCTTGTTGGCAGTGAACACTGAAGCTTTCTTT. Its protein product is CASSLLAVNTEAFF.